These 18 T cell receptor beta chains were all obtained from the same sample, sequenced in a study of T cell changes during pregnancy in multiple sclerosis (dated by TCRdb to between 2018 and 2021). The library was obtained by the immunoSEQ multiplex PCR assay. Here the immuneACCESS table is served through TCRdb, limited to in-frame sequences with V and J called. Missing clones are a known gap in these copies; in checked studies unresolved V genes cover under half, and the rest lacks a known reason. In this sample the table shows tens of thousands of clones, 70% to 90% of which occur a single time. The ten most abundant clones make up under 2% of the sample. This specimen was peripheral blood, taken after pregnancy. The receptors derive from a female donor with multiple sclerosis, enrolled in a pregnancy study.

The chain recombines TRBV28 with TRBJ1-1, with TRBD1 identical over 10 bases. With V trimmed by 2 bases and J by 4 bases, 4 bases remained unmatched. The CDR3 totals 15 residues. Germline-derived CDR1 and CDR2 are MDHEN and SYDVKM. CDR3 region: CASSLGGQGGTEAFF. CDR3 DNA sequence: TGTGCCAGCAGTTTAGGTGGACAGGGGGGCACTGAAGCTTTCTTT.

In nucleotides, the CDR3 is TGTGCCAGTAGTTCCGGGACTTTAGTTAACACCGGGGAGCTGTTTTTT. Amino acid sequence: CASSSGTLVNTGELFF. The chain recombines TRBV19 with TRBJ2-2, with D tentatively TRBD2 (6 bases). Between the trimmed V and J ends, which lost 5 bases and 2 bases, there was a span of 15 bases. The germline V gene encodes CDR1 LNHDA and CDR2 SQIVND (reference sequence). The CDR3 has 16 residues.

J is TRBJ2-5 and V is TRBV7-6, with 8 nucleotides matching TRBD2. After removal of 6 bases from V and 3 bases from J, the junction contained 6 bases not matched to a gene. The germline V gene encodes CDR1 SGHVS and CDR2 FNYEAQ. CDR3 length: 14 amino acids. CDR3 DNA: TGTGCCAGCAGTTTGTTTAGCGGGGAAGAGACCCAGTACTTC. Amino acids: CASSLFSGEETQYF.

V usage is TRBV6-1 and J usage is TRBJ1-5; 8 bases agree with TRBD1. Germline trimming cut 6 bases from V and 5 bases from J; bases unmatched to any gene: 6. CDR3 size: 14 residues. Germline V lookup: CDR1 MNHNS, CDR2 SASEGT. CDR3 nucleotide sequence: TGTGCCAGCAGCCCTGGACAGGGCTATCAGCCCCAGCATTTT. This gives the protein CASSPGQGYQPQHF.

The chain employs TRBV6-6 and TRBJ2-2; possible D gene TRBD1, 6 bases. Germline V gives CDR1 MNHNY, CDR2 SVGAGI (reference sequence). The V end lost 8 bases, the J end lost 5 bases, and 15 bases lay between the germline ends. The CDR3 has 14 residues. Here the CDR3 reads CASRDTGKTGELFF. CDR3 DNA: TGTGCCAGCCGGGACACCGGGAAAACCGGGGAGCTGTTTTTT.

V usage is TRBV5-4 and J usage is TRBJ1-6, with 8 bases aligning to TRBD1. There are 17 residues in the CDR3. Germline CDR1 reads SGHNT; CDR2 reads YYREEE (reference sequence). With V trimmed by 2 bases and J by 3 bases, 7 bases remained unmatched. This CDR3 reads CASSLAGQGLYNSPLHF. The CDR3 nucleotides are TGTGCCAGCAGCTTAGCCGGACAGGGACTCTATAATTCACCCCTCCACTTT. Using reference TRBV5-4 and TRBJ1-6 for the parts outside the CDR3, the full variable domain is ETGVTQSPTHLIKTRGQQVTLRCSSQSGHNTVSWYQQALGQGPQFIFQYYREEENGRGNFPPRFSGLQFPNYSSELNVNALELDDSALYLCASSLAGQGLYNSPLHFGNGTRLTVT.

CDR3 nucleotides: TGCGCCAGCAGCCAAAGGGACAGGGGGGACTATGGCTACACCTTC. It encodes CASSQRDRGDYGYTF. The chain uses TRBV4-3 and TRBJ1-2; 11 bases are a match to TRBD1. This CDR3 is built from 15 residues. Germline V CDR1 and CDR2: LGHNA, YSLEER. V lost 2 bases to trimming and J lost 3 bases; unmatched junction nucleotides: 2.

This chain joins TRBV6-1 and TRBJ1-1; D not resolved. Deletions cut 6 bases from V and 3 bases from J, with 17 bases between. The CDR3 has 15 residues. Per the germline V gene, CDR1 is MNHNS and CDR2 is SASEGT. CDR3 sequence: CASRTRTGLDTEAFF. CDR3 DNA sequence: TGTGCCAGCAGGACACGGACTGGCCTGGACACTGAAGCTTTCTTT.

This sequence joins TRBV21-1 and TRBJ2-2; the tabulated D call, TRBD2, remains unverified against the DNA. TRBV21-1 is a pseudogene segment. The CDR3 is 15 residues long. The CDR3 nucleotides read TGTGCCAGGAGGACCGGGACTGAGAACACCGGGGAGCTGTTTTTT. Amino acid sequence: CARRTGTENTGELFF.

The genes are TRBV6-4 and TRBJ2-2, with D tentatively TRBD2 (6 bases). The CDR3 has 14 residues. Trimming removed 4 bases from V and 3 bases from J, with 9 bases in between. Germline CDR1 MRHNA, CDR2 SNTAGT. In DNA, the CDR3 is TGTGCCAGCAGTGCCCCGGGAGACACCGGGGAGCTGTTTTTT. Its translation: CASSAPGDTGELFF.

The V call is TRBV15, the J call TRBJ2-3; 9 bases fit TRBD2. Germline V gives CDR1 LNHNV, CDR2 YYDKDF (reference sequence). CDR3 length: 16 amino acids. The J segment lost 5 bases and the V segment lost 0 bases, leaving 6 bases of the junction unmatched. Written as DNA, the CDR3 is TGTGCCACCAGCAGAGATCGTAGCGGGGGTATAGATACGCAGTATTTT. Translated, it gives CATSRDRSGGIDTQYF.

V gene TRBV12-5 combines with J gene TRBJ1-1; D ambiguous. CDR1 and CDR2 from the germline V gene are LGHNT and FRNRAP. The CDR3 spans 13 residues. Trimming cost V 4 bases and J 0 bases, with 6 bases left between them. This chain's CDR3 is CASGSPMNTEAFF. The CDR3 nucleotides are TGTGCTAGTGGTTCCCCCATGAACACTGAAGCTTTCTTT. The whole variable domain, filled in from reference TRBV12-5 and TRBJ1-1, reads DARVTQTPRHKVTEMGQEVTMRCQPILGHNTVFWYRQTMMQGLELLAYFRNRAPLDDSGMPKDRFSAEMPDATLATLKIQPSEPRDSAVYFCASGSPMNTEAFFGQGTRLTVV.

V and J are TRBV11-2 and TRBJ1-2; 7 bases are shared with TRBD1. Losses at the gene ends were 6 bases for V and 7 bases for J; bases not matched to a gene: 5. The CDR3 has 12 residues. Germline CDR1 is SGHAT and CDR2 is FQNNGV. CDR3 sequence (DNA): TGTGCCAGCAGTCAGGAGGGGGCTGGCTACACCTTC. Amino acids: CASSQEGAGYTF.

In this sample, this clone turned up once. CDR3 sequence (DNA): TGTGCCAGCAGCCGGCGGGGGGGACCCTACGAGCAGTACTTC. This gives the protein CASSRRGGPYEQYF. The chain combines TRBV5-8 with TRBJ2-7; 9 positions agree with TRBD2. This CDR3 contains 14 residues. Germline CDR1 is SGHTS and CDR2 is YDEGEE. Trimming removed 4 bases from V and 2 bases from J; junction bases left unmatched: 4.

V and J are TRBV5-1 and TRBJ1-1; D is unclear. Germline CDR1 and CDR2: SGHRS and YFSETQ. Deletions cut 4 bases from V and 2 bases from J, with 12 bases between. The CDR3 spans 14 residues. CDR3 sequence (DNA): TGCGCCAGCAGCCCCGACGGGTACAACACTGAAGCTTTCTTT. It translates to CASSPDGYNTEAFF.

This chain uses TRBV19 with TRBJ2-2; 10 bases line up with TRBD1. The CDR3 extends over 16 amino acids. Germline values: CDR1 LNHDA, CDR2 SQIVND (reference sequence). The junction had 12 bases not matched to a gene; V was cut back by 8 bases and J by 6 bases. CDR3 loop: CASGTGERGRPGELFF. The CDR3 DNA reads as TGTGCCAGTGGGACAGGGGAACGTGGAAGGCCCGGGGAGCTGTTTTTT.

The J gene is TRBJ1-1, the V gene TRBV28, with D tentatively TRBD1 (6 bases). The CDR3 runs to 13 residues. The V gene's germline CDR1 is MDHEN and CDR2 SYDVKM. V was shortened by 11 bases and J by 8 bases, with 21 bases between the two germline ends. The CDR3, as DNA: TGTGCCGCACACCCAGTAAGCGGACAGGAAGCTTTCTTT. Translated: CAAHPVSGQEAFF. The full variable domain, its missing parts supplied by reference TRBV28 and TRBJ1-1, is DVKVTQSSRYLVKRTGEKVFLECVQDMDHENMFWYRQDPGLGLRLIYFSYDVKMKEKGDIPEGYSVSREKKERFSLILESASTNQTSMYLCAAHPVSGQEAFFGQGTRLTVV.

V is TRBV18 and J is TRBJ2-7; the D gene is possibly TRBD1 (6 bases). Germline V lookup: CDR1 KGHSH, CDR2 LQKENI. The CDR3 spans 13 residues. V dropped 2 bases and J dropped 7 bases, with 12 bases sitting between them. CDR3 nucleotides: TGTGCCAGCTCACCAAGTACAGGGTGGGAGCAGTACTTC. It translates to CASSPSTGWEQYF.